This TCR beta chain was sequenced in a study of cytomegalovirus exposure and HLA in healthy donors. Study observations and caveats: When analyzed later, a missense DCLRE1C variant was found to be linked to TCR beta V- and J-gene trimming. Both high specificity and high sensitivity reportedly marked the classifier's diagnosis of cytomegalovirus status. With further analysis later on, most CMV-associated TCR beta chains appeared HLA-restricted. Across all donors, roughly uniform sequencing depth was an assumption of the presence/absence analyses.

The PCR made use of 60 Vbeta and 13 Jbeta primers. The data were produced by immunoSEQ multiplex PCR, yet TCRdb's version contains in-frame clones alone and is incomplete. In the table there are 110,000 or so clones, roughly four fifths of which are singletons. From germline, CDR1 is SGHTS and CDR2 YDEGEE. Trimming removed 4 bases at V and 1 base at J, with 15 bases between. This CDR3 has 15 residues. This clone was seen once. As yet, its antigen is unknown. The specimen was PBMCs. The clonotype originates from a man aged 35 to 55 in good health and CMV-seronegative. The V gene is TRBV5-8, the J gene TRBJ2-7; D may be TRBD1 (5 bases). CDR3: CASSRMTATSYEQYF. DNA of the CDR3: TGTGCCAGCAGCCGAATGACAGCAACTTCCTACGAGCAGTACTTC.